The T cell receptor (beta chain) under discussion was sequenced for a study of blood T cell repertoires in COVID-19. About the research overall: Sample material is recorded as cDNA or gDNA derived from T cells, B-cell-depleted T cells, or PBMCs.

The length of the CDR3 is 15 residues. V lost 11 bases to trimming and J lost 0 bases, with 20 bases between them. Germline CDR1 is MNHEY and CDR2 is SMNVEV (reference sequence). Original processing methods: Reference gene primer amplification gave nucleated cell count estimates. Sequencing was performed with immunoSEQ multiplex PCR; in TCRdb, only in-frame clones are kept and a portion is missing. From that table come the V and J calls and clone size; the DNA was used to work out D and trimming. The repertoire holds about 180,000 clones, with over 70% as singletons. The cohort comprised adults aged 18 to 89 years residing in about two dozen US areas. Exposed participants encountered a COVID-19 case during the 2 weeks preceding study entry.

The TCR comes from a man in his sixties who had been exposed to COVID-19. Sequenced: PBMCs or T cells enriched from blood (not recorded which). The chain links TRBV27 to TRBJ2-7, with D possibly being TRBD2 (6 bases). The CDR3 reads CAALSRREVSYEQYF. In DNA form, the CDR3 reads TGTGCCGCTTTAAGCAGGAGGGAGGTCTCCTACGAGCAGTACTTC.